The sequence of this TCR beta chain was determined in a study of cytomegalovirus exposure and HLA in healthy donors (dated by TCRdb to about 2017). Concerning the study at large: According to an earlier analysis of 587 of the donors, 150 million to 200 million T cells yielded 100 million or so unique TCR beta sequences and about 300 Gb of sequence data. An early release that covered several hundred HLA-typed donors contained approximately 320 gigabases of sequencing data and about 93 million unique TCR sequences. Donor age, sex, ethnicity and CMV serostatus were collected together with the repertoire data. The study combined high-throughput TCR immunosequencing, statistical association of individual TCRs with disease status, and machine learning to predict cytomegalovirus infection status. The later analysis used no new phenotypic data to find candidate immune exposures, relying instead on TCR beta sequences and their occurrence across donors. Both class I and class II loci were covered by HLA typing, at four-digit resolution. Of the 300 to 450 genotyped donors, approximately 83% fell in the genetic ancestry cluster associated with self-reported Caucasian donors. Typing coverage varied by locus: roughly 620-640 donors for A, B, C, DRB1 and DQB1; approximately 520 for DQA1; approximately 570 for DPA1; 400 to 480 for DPB1. In a later analysis, previously published TCR beta repertoires from roughly 710 donors were re-analyzed and high-resolution HLA genotyping was added so that TCR occurrence patterns could be studied. On average, 235,054 unique TCR beta nucleotide sequences were sequenced per donor among about 400 genotyped donors of the cohort, with 15% to 20% of those sequences being non-productive. Besides the first cohort of more than 650 subjects, a separate validation cohort made up of some 110 different subjects was used. An earlier analysis of approximately 500 of the donors applied high-throughput TCR beta sequencing to assess whether each TCR beta V gene segment acted as functional or pseudogenic. Genome-wide SNP genotypes for about 65% of the roughly 670 donors were used in a later genetic analysis, which treated that subset as a discovery cohort. The aim of the study was to test whether cataloging public T cell receptors could identify signatures of past pathogen exposure. The study used immunosequencing to profile the T cell repertoires of approximately 690 subjects and linked those repertoires to cytomegalovirus serostatus. Four to six DR-DQ haplotypes were handled as single units for association and clustering, since linkage in the cohort was strong. All discovery cohort repertoires had been generated using a single sequencing platform.

The protocol used for the library was the immunoSEQ multiplex PCR assay. For the multiplex PCR, a mixture combining 60 forward primers for TCR Vbeta segments and 13 reverse primers for TCR Jbeta segments was used. Amplification of the CDR3 region of rearranged TCR beta genes was performed with a multiplex PCR assay on genomic DNA. The amplified TCR beta libraries were sequenced on the Illumina HiSeq System as 87-base-pair reads. As for how the authors treated the data: Across the 500 to 750 repertoires, a later analysis counted about 81 million unique TCR beta chains, approximately 10 million of which were shared by at least two donors. Raw reads were error-corrected and collapsed into unique sequences by a nearest-neighbor algorithm in which closely related sequences were merged to remove PCR and sequencing errors. To assign V, D and J gene segments, CDR3 sequences were aligned to IMGT reference sequences. For a sequence to be retained, a match of at least six nucleotides to both a V gene segment and a J gene segment was required. A rearrangement was called productive if the CDR3 had no stop codons and remained in frame with V and J, and every other rearrangement was called non-productive. CDR3 was defined according to IMGT convention as the region running from the second conserved V-encoded cysteine to the conserved J-encoded phenylalanine. The earlier analysis of roughly 590 of the donors excluded sequences that lacked an unambiguous match to a single V gene segment. An earlier analysis of 587 of the donors called V segments functional above 56.7% productive rearrangements and segregating when the between-donor standard deviation exceeded 5%. A statistical classification framework was developed to diagnose cytomegalovirus status using the catalog of TCR beta chain sequences. A later analysis assigned V and J genes by comparing TCR nucleotide sequences with IMGT/GENE-DB human TR gene sequences. Using the TCRdist pipeline, a later analysis assigned CDR3 sequences along with most-parsimonious VDJ recombination scenarios. A later analysis defined each TCR beta chain by its CDR3 amino acid sequence plus V-gene family, and excluded reads lacking a unique V-gene family. In a later analysis, 450 to 600 highly shared, low-generation-probability nucleotide sequences were removed to address suspected cross-contamination and a sequencing artifact. In a later analysis, a clonal expansion index was calculated for each public chain from normalized within-repertoire ranks of inferred template counts. Generation probabilities in a later analysis came from a VDJ recombination model fitted to out-of-frame rearrangements, and those results were checked against IGoR. A later analysis scored TCR-TCR, TCR-HLA and TCR-CMV co-occurrence with hypergeometric tests, applying a repertoire-size bias correction to TCR pairs. False discovery rates were estimated in a later analysis by permuting HLA or CMV assignments 20 times. A later analysis grouped co-occurring TCRs with DBSCAN, adding TCRdist sequence similarity when clustering within HLA-allele-positive subsets. Co-occurrence clustering excluded repertoires with fewer than 30,000 or more than 120,000 public chains, plus five with anomalous nucleotide sharing. TCRdb retrieved this table from immuneACCESS and kept in-frame rearrangements only. Not all clones are present; in checked studies, unresolved V genes account for under half, and no reason is known for the remainder. V and J calls and clone size are those listed in that table; D and trimming were worked out from the DNA. This sample holds tens of thousands of clones; about 81% were observed only once. The biggest ten clones account for approximately 9% of the sample.

The cohort was made up of roughly 670 healthy bone marrow donors. Cohort members were all nominally healthy when sampled, although unrecorded immune exposures were likely present. The donor was CMV seropositive and belonged to the group of 250 to 300 seropositive cohort members. A peripheral blood sample was provided by each donor, and peripheral blood mononuclear cells were used for TCR beta sequencing. Genomic DNA was extracted from the blood cell samples with the Qiagen DNeasy Blood Extraction Kit. V and J are trimmed by 4 bases and 6 bases, and the gene matches miss 4 bases of the junction. The germline V gene gives CDR1 as SQVTM and CDR2 as ANQGSEA. The CDR3 has 12 amino acids, counting the end cysteine and phenylalanine. The read is trimmed to its CDR3 DNA, 36 bases read in frame from base 1. Here is what the overall study found, with its caveats: Across donors, most TCR sequences were observed very rarely, whereas some public TCRs were present in many individuals. In this cohort, only TCR beta chains were sequenced, and detectable features were limited by the absence of alpha or paired-chain data. In vitro tests confirmed that a few of the cytomegalovirus-associated TCR beta chains recognize cytomegalovirus antigens. Correlated functional status among segregating V segments might reflect linkage disequilibrium, but an unknown experimental factor could not be ruled out. In a later genetic analysis, a missense DCLRE1C variant was associated with V-gene and J-gene trimming of TCR beta chains, and the association was replicated in an independent cohort. A further reported finding was that TCR beta sequences accurately predicted the HLA-A and HLA-B alleles for most subjects in the first cohort. Sequencing depth was assumed to be roughly uniform across donors in the presence/absence analyses, though that assumption may not hold. A group of highly shared sequence variants was considered likely to be a technical artifact of the sequencing pipeline. Compared with equally common non-associated chains, HLA-associated TCR beta chains in a later analysis were more clonally expanded and had lower generation probabilities. In a later analysis, most CMV-associated TCR beta chains were found to appear HLA-restricted, with HLA associations seemingly driven largely by CMV exposure. Immune exposure information for the cohort was limited to CMV serostatus. Because HLA typing was unavailable for some donors at each locus, only the typed subset was used in association tests. The authors suggested that the approach could potentially be generalized to other disease states and immunological phenotypes. A later analysis found that TCR association rates varied across HLA loci, with DRB1 alleles showing the most associated TCRs and HLA-C alleles the fewest. When HLA alleles, especially DR and DQ, strongly co-occurred, attributing TCR associations to individual alleles was difficult. Some IMGT-functional V segments, including TRBV6-2 and TRBV6-3, could not be distinguished by the 87-base-pair reads and were therefore excluded. Several of the top co-occurrence clusters appeared to be linked to parvovirus B19, influenza, CMV and Epstein-Barr virus, according to a later analysis. Because counts were too low, 15 or so rarely observed V segments, including chromosome 9 orphons, were excluded from the earlier analysis of 587 of the donors. An earlier analysis of several hundred of the donors showed that most TCR beta V segments appeared in productive rearrangements either about 87% or about 30% of the time, which broadly matched IMGT annotations. In the study, approximately 150 TCR beta chains were listed as associated with cytomegalovirus. Cytomegalovirus status was reported to be diagnosed by the classifier with high specificity and sensitivity in both the original and validation cohorts. According to a later genetic analysis, donors in an Asian-associated ancestry cluster had fewer N-insertions in productive TCRs than the approximately 650-donor mean. In a later analysis, 16,951 TCR beta sequences were associated with specific HLA alleles at a false discovery rate of 0.05.

Notes on this clone: There is no known antigen for this receptor. The input lacks base qualities; no much larger clone sits a single base away.

The chain uses TRBV29-1 and TRBJ2-7; the junction holds 9 bases that match TRBD1. Sequencing was performed on PBMCs. The sequence was obtained from a woman in her thirties or forties in good health and CMV-seropositive. The encoded CDR3 is CSVVQGAGEQYF. The DNA is as follows: TGCAGCGTTGTACAGGGGGCGGGCGAGCAGTACTTC.